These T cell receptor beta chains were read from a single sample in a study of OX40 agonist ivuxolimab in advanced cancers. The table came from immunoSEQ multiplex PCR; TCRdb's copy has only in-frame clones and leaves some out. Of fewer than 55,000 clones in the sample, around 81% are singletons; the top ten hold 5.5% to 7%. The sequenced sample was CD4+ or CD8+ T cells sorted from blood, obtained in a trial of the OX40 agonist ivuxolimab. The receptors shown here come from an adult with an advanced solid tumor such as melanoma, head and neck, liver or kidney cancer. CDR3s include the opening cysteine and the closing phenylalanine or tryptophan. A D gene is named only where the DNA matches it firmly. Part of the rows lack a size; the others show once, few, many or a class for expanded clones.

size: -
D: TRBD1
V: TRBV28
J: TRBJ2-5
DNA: TGTGCCACCTGGAGCACAGGGGGTGAGTACTTC
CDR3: CATWSTGGEYF

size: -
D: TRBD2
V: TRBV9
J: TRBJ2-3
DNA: TGTGCCAGCAGCGTAGCGGGACTAGCTGCAGATACGCAGTATTTT
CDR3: CASSVAGLAADTQYF

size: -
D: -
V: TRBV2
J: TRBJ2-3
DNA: TGTGCCAGCAGTGCGGGGGACACAGATACGCAGTATTTT
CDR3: CASSAGDTDTQYF

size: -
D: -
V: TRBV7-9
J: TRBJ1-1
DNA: TGTGCCAGCAGCTTAAAGGGGGACACTGAAGCTTTCTTT
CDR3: CASSLKGDTEAFF

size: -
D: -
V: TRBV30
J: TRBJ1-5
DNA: TGTGCCTGGAGCGACACACGGATTAGCAATCAGCCCCAGCATTTT
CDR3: CAWSDTRISNQPQHF

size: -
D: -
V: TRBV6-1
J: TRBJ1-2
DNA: TGTGCCAGCAGTGAAGCCCCGGAAACGGGCGGCTACACCTTC
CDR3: CASSEAPETGGYTF

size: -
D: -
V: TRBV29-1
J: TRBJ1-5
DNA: TGCAGCGTTGAGGGGGGGGCTGGACAGCCCCAGCATTTT
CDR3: CSVEGGAGQPQHF

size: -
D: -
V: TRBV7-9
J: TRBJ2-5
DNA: TGTGCCAGCAGCTTAACTCGTGAGGAGACCCAGTACTTC
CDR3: CASSLTREETQYF

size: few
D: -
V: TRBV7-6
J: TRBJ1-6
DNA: TGTGCCAGCAGCTGGGGAGATAATAATTCACCCCTCCACTTT
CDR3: CASSWGDNNSPLHF

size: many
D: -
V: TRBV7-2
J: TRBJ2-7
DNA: TGTGCCAGCAGCTTGACGGGCCTGAGCGAGCAGTACTTC
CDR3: CASSLTGLSEQYF

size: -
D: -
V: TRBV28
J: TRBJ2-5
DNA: TGTGCCAGCAGTTTGGGGCGGGAAGGGCAAGAGACCCAGTACTTC
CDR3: CASSLGREGQETQYF

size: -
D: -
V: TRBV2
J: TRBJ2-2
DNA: TGTGCCAGCAGTGGGGACGCAAACACCGGGGAGCTGTTTTTT
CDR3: CASSGDANTGELFF